This T cell receptor beta chain comes out of a study of blood T cell repertoires in COVID-19. Background on the study: The samples span acute and convalescent COVID-19 from the United States, Italy and Spain. PBMCs, B-cell-depleted T cells, or T cells were the source of the cDNA or gDNA that made up the material.

Original processing notes: By means of reference gene primer amplification, nucleated cell counts were estimated. Here immunoSEQ multiplex PCR was the method, and the copy in TCRdb shows in-frame clones only, minus some. D and trimming come from the DNA, and the V and J calls and clone size come from that table. The sample carries around 140,000 clones, approximately 89% recorded once. V shed 5 bases, J shed 1 base, and the junction held 4 bases outside the gene matches. The germline V gene encodes CDR1 SEHNR and CDR2 FQNEAQ (reference sequence). The CDR3 consists of 14 residues. Seattle cases were enrolled at active infection and followed longitudinally. A few counts support this clone.

The V gene is TRBV7-9, the J gene TRBJ1-2; 7 nucleotides agree with TRBD1. This sequence originates from a woman aged 65 to 85 with COVID-19, enrolled during active disease. The sequenced sample was peripheral blood. CDR3 residues: CASSNTGVNYGYTF. The CDR3 DNA follows: TGTGCCAGCAGCAACACAGGGGTTAACTATGGCTACACCTTC.